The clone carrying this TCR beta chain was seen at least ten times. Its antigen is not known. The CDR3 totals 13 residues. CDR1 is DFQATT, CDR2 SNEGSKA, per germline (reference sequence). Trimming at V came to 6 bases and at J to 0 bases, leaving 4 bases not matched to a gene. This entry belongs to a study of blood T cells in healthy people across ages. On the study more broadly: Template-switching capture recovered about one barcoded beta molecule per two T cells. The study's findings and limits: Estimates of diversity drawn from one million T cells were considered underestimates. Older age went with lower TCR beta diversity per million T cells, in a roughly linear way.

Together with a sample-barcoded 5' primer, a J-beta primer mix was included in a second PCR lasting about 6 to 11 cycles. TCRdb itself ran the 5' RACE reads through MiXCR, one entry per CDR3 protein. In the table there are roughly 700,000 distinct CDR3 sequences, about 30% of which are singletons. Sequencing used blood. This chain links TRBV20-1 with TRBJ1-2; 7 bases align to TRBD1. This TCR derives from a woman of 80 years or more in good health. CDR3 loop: CSAWDRTNYGYTF. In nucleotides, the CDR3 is TGCAGTGCGTGGGACAGAACTAACTATGGCTACACCTTC.